This T cell receptor beta chain was retrieved from a study of cytomegalovirus exposure and HLA in healthy donors. The repertoire was sequenced with immunoSEQ multiplex PCR; TCRdb's copy has only in-frame clones and lacks some. Of approximately 100,000 clones listed, about 88% were seen once; the top ten hold less than 2%. The CDR3 runs 14 residues. With V trimmed by 3 bases and J by 4 bases, 3 bases remained unmatched. Germline loops: CDR1 MDHEN, CDR2 SYDVKM. The rearrangement joins TRBV28 to TRBJ2-3; 8 bases are a match to TRBD1. This clonotype originated in a woman between 18 and 29 years old in good health and CMV-seropositive. Input material: PBMCs. The CDR3 DNA reads TGTGCCAGCAGTTTTGACAGGGGAGCAGATACGCAGTATTTT. This sequence encodes CASSFDRGADTQYF.